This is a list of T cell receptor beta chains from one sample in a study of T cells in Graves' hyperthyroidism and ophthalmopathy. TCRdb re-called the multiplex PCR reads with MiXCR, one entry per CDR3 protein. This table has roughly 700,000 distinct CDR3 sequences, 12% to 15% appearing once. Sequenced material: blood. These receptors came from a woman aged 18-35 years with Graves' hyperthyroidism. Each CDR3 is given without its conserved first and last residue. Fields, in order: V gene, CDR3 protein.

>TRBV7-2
ASSQNSLAGRIEQF
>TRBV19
ASSIASGRLLDRELF
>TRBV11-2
ASSLMTYNEQF
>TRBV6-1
ASSGPSTNYGYT
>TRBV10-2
ASSEMRTADTQY
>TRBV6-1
ASSLRTTEKLF
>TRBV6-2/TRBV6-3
ASSYLANEQF
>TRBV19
ASSISAAGQYYEQY
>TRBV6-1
ASSRGTPSSGANVLT
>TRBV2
ASSEWRGSTDTQY
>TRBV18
ASSPPATETQY
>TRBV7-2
ASSLQLDSYEQY
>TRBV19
ASSIWASGRGVTGELF
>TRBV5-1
ASSPGTGQTSSYEQY
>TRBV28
ASSLQGRMTGELF
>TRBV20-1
SARSLAESYNEQF
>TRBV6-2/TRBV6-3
ASRRGAYTDTQY
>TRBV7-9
ASSLDGGQGIYEQY
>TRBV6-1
ASNRGGAYNEQF
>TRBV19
ASSTGPYMGGLSNQPQH
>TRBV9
ASSAEGLWGTQY
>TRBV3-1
ASRGLFYEQY
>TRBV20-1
SAQGLAPSRETQY
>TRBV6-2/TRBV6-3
ASRLGIRGGTEAF
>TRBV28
ASSKGVSGANVLT
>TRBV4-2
ASSQAPQGWSTEAF
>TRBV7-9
ASSFLAGQVGTDTQY
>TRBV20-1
SARLGRPTGGSYNEQF
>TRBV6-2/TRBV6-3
ASSYGKTSGDPRELF
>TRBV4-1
ASSRQPLMPGGQPQH
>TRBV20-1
SARQGAKGTEAF
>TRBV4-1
ASSQESGRSTDTQY
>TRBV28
ASSQPSYRSPGTEAF
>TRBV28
ASSLEGLGYEQY
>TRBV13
ASSSYRGVSYGYT
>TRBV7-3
ASSSRDRAVGELF
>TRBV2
ASRAGTGSLRYT
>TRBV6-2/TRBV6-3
ASSYYGDSRNTIY
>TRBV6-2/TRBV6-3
ATQIAAAYNEQF
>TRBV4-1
ASSQEIYQNNQPQH
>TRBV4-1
ASSLYTSGSTDTQY
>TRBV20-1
TGLADYNEQF
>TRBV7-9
ASRTGGRGTEAF
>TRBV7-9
ASSPGWTNEKLF
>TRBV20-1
SAPITGGGTEAF
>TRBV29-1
SVEDGFEGINNEQF
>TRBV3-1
ASSPRATGELF
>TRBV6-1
ATLSTTDTQY
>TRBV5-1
ASSVAPQGSVKNIQY
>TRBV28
ASIPSLRGYEQY
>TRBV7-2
ASRAGTGLPGELF
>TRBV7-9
ASSLVPGGPRNTGELF
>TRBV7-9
ASSLVGYRTGIHEQF
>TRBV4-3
ASSQDLAQNPGNTIY
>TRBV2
ASSEVQGSPLH